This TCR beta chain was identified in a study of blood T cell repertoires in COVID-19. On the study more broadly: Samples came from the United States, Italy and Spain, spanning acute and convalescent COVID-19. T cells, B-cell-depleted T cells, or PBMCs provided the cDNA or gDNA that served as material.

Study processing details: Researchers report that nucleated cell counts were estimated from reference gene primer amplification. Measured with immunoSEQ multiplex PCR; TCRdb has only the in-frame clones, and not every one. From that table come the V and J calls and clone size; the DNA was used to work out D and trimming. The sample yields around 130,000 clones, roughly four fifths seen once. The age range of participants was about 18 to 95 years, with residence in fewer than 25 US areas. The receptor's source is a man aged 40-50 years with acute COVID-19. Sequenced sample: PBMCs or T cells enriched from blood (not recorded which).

The CDR3 nucleotides read TGTGCCAGCTCACCGAGTTTGGTTACCTCTGGAAACACCATATATTTT. Translation: CASSPSLVTSGNTIYF. V usage is TRBV18 and J usage is TRBJ1-3; D remains unclear. Trimming took off 3 bases at V and 0 bases at J, with 12 bases between the two ends. The germline V gene has CDR1 KGHSH and CDR2 LQKENI. CDR3 length: 16 residues.